The source of this T cell receptor beta chain is a study of T cells after somatic rescue of genetic block. Sequencing used immunoSEQ multiplex PCR; TCRdb keeps in-frame clones, though not all of them. The sample has about 12,000 clones, around 70% seen once. CDR1 is SNHLY and CDR2 is FYNNEI in the germline V gene. The V and J ends lost 5 bases and 0 bases respectively, with 8 bases between them. The CDR3 spans 14 residues. J is TRBJ2-4 and V is TRBV2; D call uncertain. Sequenced sample: peripheral blood mononuclear cells (PBMCs). The TCR comes from a boy aged 10-17 years. CDR3 region: CASSPTLAKNIQYF. CDR3 coding DNA: TGTGCCAGCAGTCCCACTTTAGCCAAAAACATTCAGTACTTC.